Each of the 12 T cell receptor beta chains below was sequenced from the same sample in a study of post-analysis software for immune sequencing data. Study findings and constraints: With TRBV5-6, TRBV5-1 and TRBV20-1 included, about five TRBV segments were more frequent in patients than in controls.

The antigens of these receptors remain unknown. Built from TCR beta cDNA, the libraries had unique molecular identifiers in them. A single record per CDR3 protein comes from TCRdb applying MiXCR to the PCR reads. The data show 740,000 or so distinct CDR3 sequences, with roughly 50% seen just once and 4% to 5.5% held by the top ten. Sequences were obtained from blood. Receptors originate from a girl aged 5-17 years with multiple sclerosis.

The rearrangement links TRBV7-3 to TRBJ2-3; TRBD1 matches at 7 bases. CDR3 length equals 14 residues. Trimming at V came to 7 bases and at J to 4 bases, leaving 8 bases not matched to a gene. Germline values: CDR1 SGHTA, CDR2 FQGTGA. CDR3 region: CASKSSGGADTQYF. CDR3 DNA sequence: TGTGCCAGCAAATCATCAGGGGGTGCAGATACGCAGTATTTT.

A few counts support this clonotype. V and J are TRBV29-1 and TRBJ1-1; no reliable D call. The CDR3 consists of 12 residues. CDR1 and CDR2 (germline): SQVTM, ANQGSEA. V was pared by 8 bases and J by 1 base, with 11 bases between. The CDR3 region is CSSGRENTEAFF. The CDR3 bases are TGCAGCTCGGGTCGGGAGAACACTGAAGCTTTCTTT.

The J gene is TRBJ2-1, the V gene TRBV3-1; D is perhaps TRBD1 (5 bases). Germline assignment: CDR1 LGHDT and CDR2 YNNKEL (reference sequence). This CDR3 region has 13 residues. Trimming shortened V by 5 bases and J by 5 bases, and 10 bases separated the two germline ends. The CDR3 is CASSSREDNEQFF. CDR3 DNA sequence: TGTGCCAGCAGCTCCAGGGAAGACAATGAGCAGTTCTTC.

A few counts support this clonotype. This chain uses TRBV4-1 with TRBJ2-4; D gene unclear. The CDR3 covers 16 residues. CDR1 MGHRA and CDR2 YSYEKL come from the germline V gene. The V and J ends lost 1 base and 1 base respectively, with 11 bases between them. The CDR3 protein is CASSQVPGDAKNIQYF. CDR3 sequence (DNA): TGCGCCAGCAGCCAAGTGCCAGGAGATGCCAAAAACATTCAGTACTTC.

With regard to this clonotype: A junction boundary mismatches the germline segment, possibly from a read error. This sequence joins TRBV29-1 and TRBJ2-5, with D perhaps matching TRBD1 (5 bases). Per germline, CDR1 SQVTM and CDR2 ANQGSEA. The CDR3 sequence is 13 residues long. The CDR3 protein is CSVDGALQEAQYF. The CDR3 DNA follows: TGCAGCGTTGATGGGGCACTGCAAGAGGCCCAGTACTTC.

This sequence joins TRBV10-3 and TRBJ2-7, with 9 bases fitting TRBD2. J gave up 4 bases and V 5 bases, and 12 bases lay outside the gene matches. This CDR3 has 16 residues. Per the germline V gene, CDR1 is ENHRY and CDR2 is SYGVKD. The CDR3 reads CAISSPPSGNMYEQYF. In DNA, the CDR3 is TGTGCCATCAGTTCCCCCCCTAGCGGGAATATGTACGAGCAGTACTTC.

The chain combines TRBV7-2 with TRBJ1-1; perhaps TRBD1 as D (6 bases). The CDR3 totals 17 residues. Deletions cut 3 bases from V and 11 bases from J, with 28 bases between. Looked up from germline, CDR1 is SGHTA and CDR2 is FQGNSA. DNA of the CDR3: TGTGCCAGCAGCTTTCGCCCGGGTCGGACAGCCAGCCTTGGGGCTTTCTTT. Translation gives CASSFRPGRTASLGAFF.

J is TRBJ2-3 and V is TRBV12-3 or TRBV12-4; TRBD2 matches at 8 bases. This CDR3 is 15 amino acids long. The V segment lost 6 bases and the J segment 1 base; nucleotides outside the gene matches: 6. The CDR3 region is CASRRGGSGTDTQYF. CDR3 DNA sequence: TGTGCCAGCAGGCGCGGGGGGAGTGGCACAGATACGCAGTATTTT.

The chain has TRBV12-3 or TRBV12-4 and TRBJ2-7, with TRBD1 identical over 7 bases. V gave up 7 bases and J gave up 5 bases; unmatched junction bases: 5. The CDR3 runs to 12 residues. The CDR3 DNA is TGTGCCAGCACCCGACAGGGACACGAGCAGTACTTC. It translates to CASTRQGHEQYF.

The chain uses TRBV29-1 and TRBJ2-5; D is unresolved. CDR3 length: 13 amino acids. V dropped 8 bases and J dropped 0 bases, with 13 bases sitting between them. Germline lookup yields CDR1 SQVTM and CDR2 ANQGSEA. CDR3 sequence (DNA): TGCAGCCTACGCTCTGGGGACCAAGAGACCCAGTACTTC. It is translated as CSLRSGDQETQYF.

The chain links TRBV29-1 to TRBJ1-5; tentative D call: TRBD1 (5 bases). Trimming removed 4 bases at V and 4 bases at J, with 14 bases between. The V gene's germline CDR1 is SQVTM and CDR2 ANQGSEA. This CDR3 is 14 amino acids long. As DNA, the CDR3 is TGCAGCGTTGCCCGGGACGGAACGAATCAGCCCCAGCATTTT. Its translation: CSVARDGTNQPQHF. Full variable domain (missing parts from reference TRBV29-1 and TRBJ1-5): SAVISQKPSRDICQRGTSLTIQCQVDSQVTMMFWYRQQPGQSLTLIATANQGSEATYESGFVIDKFPISRPNLTFSTLTVSNMSPEDSSIYLCSVARDGTNQPQHFGDGTRLSIL.

This clonotype was recorded a few times. The chain has TRBV12-3 or TRBV12-4 and TRBJ1-2; TRBD1 matches 12 bases. CDR3 length: 16 amino acids. V lost 6 bases, J lost 4 bases, and 9 bases stayed unmatched. CDR3 sequence: CASSNPPGQGAYGYTF. The DNA of the CDR3 is TGTGCCAGCAGCAATCCTCCGGGACAGGGGGCCTATGGCTACACCTTC.